This TCR beta chain was documented in a study of blood T cell repertoires in COVID-19. The method was immunoSEQ multiplex PCR; TCRdb's version includes in-frame clones alone and lacks a portion of them. Of approximately 300,000 clones listed, approximately 88% are singletons. This CDR3 is built from 14 residues. Germline loops: CDR1 MNHEY, CDR2 SMNVEV (reference sequence). With 5 bases removed from V and 2 bases from J, the gap between germline ends came to 12 bases. This clone has a handful of counts. The chain employs TRBV27 and TRBJ1-2; TRBD1 is a possible D gene (6 bases). The clonotype was recovered from a young man who had recovered from COVID-19. The sequenced material came from peripheral blood. The CDR3 here is CASSPQGVNYGYTF. In DNA form, the CDR3 reads TGTGCCAGCAGTCCACAGGGCGTAAACTATGGCTACACCTTC.